This T cell receptor beta chain was captured in a study of T cells in Graves' hyperthyroidism and ophthalmopathy. It was RNA transcripts that yielded the amplified TCR beta CDR3 regions. HTBI primers were employed in a first-round RT-PCR of the TCR CDR3. Each CDR3 protein is one row after TCRdb ran MiXCR on the multiplex PCR reads. The table has roughly 720,000 distinct CDR3 sequences, around a sixth seen once. Trimming cost V 0 bases and J 2 bases, with 8 bases left between them. This CDR3 region has 15 residues. The germline CDR1 and CDR2 sequences are SEHNR and FQNEAQ (reference sequence). This clonotype was seen only a few times. This may be a read error: a much more frequent sequence differs by one nucleotide.

The sample was blood. The rearrangement uses TRBV7-9 and TRBJ2-1; maybe TRBD2 (5 bases). The sequence came from a man aged 45-65 years with Graves' hyperthyroidism. CDR3 coding DNA: TGTGCCAGCAGCTTAGCGGGAGTACCCTACAATGAGCAGTTCTTC. Protein: CASSLAGVPYNEQFF.